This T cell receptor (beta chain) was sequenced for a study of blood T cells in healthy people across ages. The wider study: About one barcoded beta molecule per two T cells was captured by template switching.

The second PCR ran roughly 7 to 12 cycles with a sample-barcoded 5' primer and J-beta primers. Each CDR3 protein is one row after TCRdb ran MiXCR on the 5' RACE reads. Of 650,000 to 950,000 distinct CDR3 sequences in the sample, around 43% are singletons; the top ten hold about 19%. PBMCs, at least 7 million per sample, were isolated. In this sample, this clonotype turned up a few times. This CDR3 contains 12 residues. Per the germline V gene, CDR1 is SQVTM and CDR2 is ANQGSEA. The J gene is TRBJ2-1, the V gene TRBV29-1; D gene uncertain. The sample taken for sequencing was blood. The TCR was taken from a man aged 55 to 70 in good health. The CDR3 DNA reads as TGCAGTGGATGGGCCAGCTACAATGAGCAGTTCTTC. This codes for CSGWASYNEQFF.